These 14 T cell receptor beta chains came from one sample sequenced in a study of shared clonotypes between healthy human individuals. The data were produced by immunoSEQ multiplex PCR, yet TCRdb's version contains in-frame clones alone and is incomplete. The sample yields some 1,900,000 clones, over 85% seen once. Selected positively for CCR7 and CD45RO-negative, naive CD8 cells excluded terminally differentiated effector memory CD45RA+ cells. Sequences were obtained from naive CD8+ T cells sorted from blood. The receptors derive from a man between 18 and 29 years old in good health.

A remark on this clone: Within the sample, other DNA sequences also encode this same CDR3. This chain links TRBV4-3 with TRBJ2-1; TRBD2 matches 8 bases. Germline assignment: CDR1 LGHNA and CDR2 YSLEER. V lost 4 bases, J lost 5 bases, and 4 bases stayed unmatched. The CDR3 has 14 residues. CDR3 DNA sequence: TGCGCCAGCAGCCCAGGACTAGCTGACAATGAGCAGTTCTTC. The encoded protein is CASSPGLADNEQFF.

The chain combines TRBV18 with TRBJ2-7, with D possibly being TRBD2 (5 bases). This CDR3 region has 15 residues. Trimming left V 2 bases short and J 0 bases short, with 11 bases between. CDR1 and CDR2 from the germline V gene are KGHSH and LQKENI. CDR3 residues: CASSPEGMISYEQYF. In DNA form, the CDR3 reads TGTGCCAGCTCACCAGAGGGAATGATCTCCTACGAGCAGTACTTC.

Comment on this clone: The same CDR3 is also encoded by other DNA sequences in this sample. V gene TRBV5-6 combines with J gene TRBJ2-7, with 11 nucleotides matching TRBD2. Per the germline V gene, CDR1 is SGHDT and CDR2 is YYEEEE. After removal of 2 bases from V and 2 bases from J, the junction contained 0 bases not matched to a gene. The length of the CDR3 is 14 residues. The CDR3 sequence: CASSFSGGAYEQYF. The CDR3 DNA is TGTGCCAGCAGCTTTAGCGGGGGGGCCTACGAGCAGTACTTC.

For the CDR3, the DNA is TGCGCCAGCAGCCAGGGGGACAGGGCAGACATTCAGTACTTC. Its translation is CASSQGDRADIQYF. V usage is TRBV4-3 and J usage is TRBJ2-4; 9 positions agree with TRBD1. V trimming: 3 bases; J trimming: 8 bases; junction bases outside the gene matches: 5. Germline-derived CDR1 and CDR2 are LGHNA and YSLEER. The CDR3 contains 14 residues.

The chain employs TRBV4-1 and TRBJ2-1, with no clear D. Trimming removed 1 base at V and 10 bases at J, with 14 bases between. Per the germline V gene, CDR1 is MGHRA and CDR2 is YSYEKL. This CDR3 is 14 amino acids long. For the CDR3, the DNA is TGCGCCAGCAGCCAAGGTTTATTGGGATACGAGCAGTTCTTC. As protein: CASSQGLLGYEQFF.

The V gene is TRBV10-2, the J gene TRBJ2-5; 7 bases line up with TRBD2. Germline CDR1 reads WSHSY; CDR2 reads SAAADI. J lost 4 bases, V lost 5 bases, and 4 bases had no gene match. The CDR3 contains 13 residues. CDR3 sequence (DNA): TGCGCCAGCAGTTGGGGGGGGAGAGAGACCCAGTACTTC. Translated: CASSWGGRETQYF.

The gene calls are TRBV29-1 and TRBJ2-2, with 8 bases that match TRBD1. Germline CDR1 SQVTM, CDR2 ANQGSEA. The trim removed 5 bases at V and 5 bases at J, leaving 1 base unmatched. The CDR3 sequence is 12 residues long. This CDR3 is CSVRTGTGELFF. The CDR3 DNA sequence: TGCAGCGTTCGGACAGGGACCGGGGAGCTGTTTTTT.

J is TRBJ2-7 and V is TRBV5-1; D is uncertain. Trimming shortened V by 8 bases and J by 4 bases, and 1 base separated the two germline ends. From germline, CDR1 is SGHRS and CDR2 YFSETQ. CDR3 length equals 8 residues. The CDR3 is CASYEQYF. The CDR3 DNA sequence: TGCGCCAGTTACGAGCAGTACTTC.

The chain carries TRBV29-1 and TRBJ1-1; D gene ambiguous. Germline CDR1 is SQVTM and CDR2 is ANQGSEA. The CDR3 consists of 15 residues. V lost 5 bases to trimming and J lost 1 base, with 17 bases between them. The CDR3 sequence: CSVIYGMGKNTEAFF. The CDR3 nucleotides are TGCAGCGTTATATATGGGATGGGGAAGAACACTGAAGCTTTCTTT.

Comments on this clone: Distinct nucleotide sequences in the sample also encode this CDR3. The chain has TRBV7-9 and TRBJ1-1, with D tentatively TRBD1 (5 bases). Trimming removed 1 base at V and 1 base at J, with 7 bases between. This CDR3 has 14 residues. Looked up from germline, CDR1 is SEHNR and CDR2 is FQNEAQ (reference sequence). CDR3 sequence reads: CASSLGGENTEAFF. The CDR3 DNA follows: TGTGCCAGCAGCTTAGGAGGGGAGAACACTGAAGCTTTCTTT.

CDR3 loop: CARSQRTGGFDGYTF. CDR3 DNA: TGTGCCAGAAGCCAGAGGACAGGGGGTTTTGATGGCTACACCTTC. The V gene is TRBV5-3, the J gene TRBJ1-2; 10 nucleotides match TRBD1. TRBV5-3 is designated an ORF whose function remains uncertain. The trim removed 4 bases at V and 6 bases at J, leaving 9 bases unmatched. CDR3 length: 15 amino acids.

The chain combines TRBV6-6 with TRBJ2-7, with a weak D call TRBD2 (6 bases). The CDR3 spans 14 residues. CDR1 MNHNY and CDR2 SVGAGI come from the germline V gene (reference sequence). V lost 7 bases and J 3 bases, leaving 16 bases between the germline ends. For the CDR3, the DNA is TGTGCCAGCACCACGATGGGGGGTAGCTACGAGCAGTACTTC. This codes for CASTTMGGSYEQYF.

CDR3 sequence reads: CASSYRGSNSPLHF. The DNA for the CDR3 is TGTGCCAGCAGTTACAGGGGTAGTAATTCACCCCTCCACTTT. The V call is TRBV6-5, the J call TRBJ1-6; D is possibly TRBD1 (5 bases). Trimming removed 2 bases from V and 6 bases from J, with 8 bases in between. From germline, CDR1 is MNHEY and CDR2 SVGAGI. There are 14 residues in the CDR3.

The V and J genes are TRBV4-3 and TRBJ2-6; TRBD2 agrees at 8 bases. Trimming at V came to 3 bases and at J to 0 bases, leaving 10 bases not matched to a gene. CDR1 and CDR2 (germline): LGHNA, YSLEER. This CDR3 is built from 19 residues. This CDR3 reads CASSQALAGFLSGANVLTF. CDR3 in DNA: TGCGCCAGCAGCCAGGCCCTAGCGGGCTTCCTCTCTGGGGCCAACGTCCTGACTTTC.